The 15 T cell receptor beta chains below come from one sample, sequenced in a study of post-analysis software for immune sequencing data. Study findings and constraints: Roughly 5 TRBV segments were significantly more frequent in patients than in controls. TRBV5-6, TRBV5-1 and TRBV20-1 were among these segments.

Unique molecular identifiers had been added to the TCR beta cDNA libraries. TCRdb called the PCR reads again in MiXCR, with one record for every CDR3 protein. The profile shows hundreds of thousands of distinct CDR3 sequences, 25% to 30% of them singletons. No antigen has been assigned to these receptors. The material sequenced was blood. The source is a girl aged 5 to 17 with multiple sclerosis.

This chain connects TRBV6-5 to TRBJ2-7; 9 bases line up with TRBD1. CDR3 length equals 15 residues. The ends lost 0 bases at V and 3 bases at J; junction bases unmatched: 3. In germline, CDR1 is MNHEY, CDR2 SVGAGI. The CDR3 sequence is CASSYSLTGGYEQYF. The DNA for the CDR3 is TGTGCCAGCAGTTACTCGTTGACAGGGGGCTACGAGCAGTACTTC.

Only a few counts were recorded for this clonotype. The CDR3 loop reads CASSLWTGGADYGYTF. CDR3 DNA sequence: TGTGCCAGCAGCCTCTGGACAGGGGGCGCGGACTATGGCTACACCTTC. The chain couples TRBV7-8 to TRBJ1-2; 11 bases line up with TRBD1. Germline lookup yields CDR1 SGHVS and CDR2 FQNEAQ. The CDR3 runs 16 residues. V dropped 5 bases and J dropped 3; count of bases not matched to a gene: 8. Full variable domain (missing parts from reference TRBV7-8 and TRBJ1-2): GAGVSQSPRYKVAKRGQDVALRCDPISGHVSLFWYQQALGQGPEFLTYFQNEAQLDKSGLPSDRFFAERPEGSVSTLKIQRTQQEDSAVYLCASSLWTGGADYGYTFGSGTRLTVV.

With respect to this clonotype: A read error may be the cause here, since a much bigger clone is one base away. V and J are TRBV6-4 and TRBJ2-7; D ambiguous. The CDR3 sequence is 13 residues long. V lost 8 bases and J lost 0, with 11 bases in between. Germline CDR1 and CDR2: MRHNA and SNTAGT. CDR3 loop: CASPSALSYEQYF. The CDR3 region has the DNA TGTGCCAGCCCGTCAGCGCTCTCCTACGAGCAGTACTTC.

CDR3 in DNA: TGTGCCACCCGCCCGGGGGGGACAGTTGAAAAACTGTTTTTT. As protein: CATRPGGTVEKLFF. The chain joins TRBV6-5 to TRBJ1-4, with 7 bases fitting TRBD1. The junction had 12 bases not matched to a gene; V was cut back by 10 bases and J by 7 bases. Germline values: CDR1 MNHEY, CDR2 SVGAGI. The CDR3 covers 14 residues.

V and J are TRBV10-3 and TRBJ1-5; D unclear. CDR3 length: 13 residues. Germline CDR1 and CDR2: ENHRY and SYGVKD. The ends were cut back, 8 bases at V and 4 bases at J, with 12 bases in the middle. The CDR3 DNA reads as TGTGCCATCGCGGAGGTGGCGAATCAGCCCCAGCATTTT. The encoded protein is CAIAEVANQPQHF.

There are a few counts of this clonotype. The chain couples TRBV5-5 to TRBJ2-1; TRBD1 aligns across 9 bases. Germline CDR1 is SGHKS and CDR2 is YYEKEE (reference sequence). This CDR3 contains 16 residues. Trimming at V came to 5 bases and at J to 5 bases, leaving 11 bases not matched to a gene. Here the CDR3 DNA reads TGTGCCAGCAGGACAGGGGGAGGCCTTGGGCACAATGAGCAGTTCTTC. This sequence encodes CASRTGGGLGHNEQFF.

This chain joins TRBV7-2 and TRBJ2-5; possible D gene TRBD2, 5 bases. CDR1 is SGHTA and CDR2 is FQGNSA in the germline V gene. This CDR3 has 16 amino acids. The ends were cut back, 3 bases at V and 5 bases at J, with 19 bases in the middle. The CDR3 loop is CASSLNQALTRETQYF. CDR3 nucleotide sequence: TGTGCCAGCAGCTTGAACCAGGCCCTTACTAGGGAGACCCAGTACTTC.

The gene calls are TRBV3-1 and TRBJ1-2; D ambiguous. CDR3 length: 15 residues. Germline V lookup: CDR1 LGHDT, CDR2 YNNKEL (reference sequence). With 0 bases removed from V and 4 bases from J, the gap between germline ends came to 12 bases. The CDR3 region is CASSQDFADLYGYTF. CDR3 nucleotide sequence: TGTGCCAGCAGCCAAGATTTCGCAGATCTCTATGGCTACACCTTC.

The chain links TRBV20-1 to TRBJ2-5; 13 nucleotides align to TRBD2. The CDR3 is made up of 15 amino acids. Germline V gives CDR1 DFQATT, CDR2 SNEGSKA (reference sequence). Trimming took 0 bases from V and 10 from J; bases not matched to a gene: 8. The CDR3 DNA follows: TGCAGTGCTAGAGATCAACTAGCGGGGGGGCCGAGCCAGTACTTC. This translates into CSARDQLAGGPSQYF.

The chain has TRBV20-1 and TRBJ2-1; 10 bases line up with TRBD2. Looked up from germline, CDR1 is DFQATT and CDR2 is SNEGSKA (reference sequence). V gave up 4 bases and J gave up 10 bases; unmatched junction bases: 7. The CDR3 is 13 residues long. The DNA of the CDR3 is TGCAGTGCTACTACTAGCGGGACCGGCGAGCAGTTCTTC. Amino acid sequence: CSATTSGTGEQFF.

The chain joins TRBV29-1 to TRBJ2-2; D assignment may be TRBD1 or TRBD2 (5 bases each). Germline CDR1 and CDR2: SQVTM and ANQGSEA. V gave up 7 bases and J gave up 1 base, with 10 bases separating them. The CDR3 length is 13 residues. The CDR3 protein is CSAGTVNTGELFF. The CDR3, as DNA: TGCAGCGCTGGGACGGTGAACACCGGGGAGCTGTTTTTT.

The V call is TRBV12-3 or TRBV12-4, the J call TRBJ2-3; 12 bases are a match to TRBD2. J gave up 6 bases and V 6 bases, and 7 bases lay outside the gene matches. CDR3 length: 15 residues. The CDR3 loop is CASSRTSGIRDTQYF. The CDR3 DNA reads TGTGCCAGCAGCCGGACTAGCGGGATTCGTGATACGCAGTATTTT.

This chain uses TRBV20-1 with TRBJ2-3; TRBD2 matches at 7 bases. The CDR3 has 15 amino acids. Trimming at V came to 3 bases and at J to 1 base, leaving 7 bases not matched to a gene. In germline, CDR1 is DFQATT, CDR2 SNEGSKA (reference sequence). DNA of the CDR3: TGCAGTGCTAGTAGGGGAGGGACCGGCACAGATACGCAGTATTTT. Translated, it gives CSASRGGTGTDTQYF.

The sample holds a few counts of this clonotype. The genes are TRBV25-1 and TRBJ1-4, with D possibly matching TRBD1 (5 bases). The V gene's germline CDR1 is MGHDK and CDR2 SYGVNS. Trimming shortened V by 4 bases and J by 4 bases, and 13 bases separated the two germline ends. The CDR3 loop spans 15 amino acids. In DNA form, the CDR3 reads TGTGCCAGCAGTGCCCCGGGACGGAATAATGAAAAACTGTTTTTT. This translates into CASSAPGRNNEKLFF.

This clonotype was picked up a small number of times. The chain uses TRBV6-2 or TRBV6-3 and TRBJ2-4; the match to TRBD1 covers 8 bases. Judging by the DNA end, TRBJ2-5 fits better; the J call may be wrong. The CDR3 extends over 15 amino acids. CDR1 and CDR2 (germline): MNHEY, SVGEGT. CDR3: CASSTRTGPVETQYF. The CDR3, as DNA: TGTGCCAGCAGTACCCGGACAGGGCCTGTGGAGACCCAGTACTTC.